This TCR beta chain was observed in a study of blood T cell repertoires in COVID-19. At the level of the study: The study drew acute and convalescent COVID-19 samples from the United States, Italy and Spain. Nucleic acid was either cDNA or gDNA, and it came from T cells, B-cell-depleted T cells, or PBMCs.

Original data processing: Nucleated cell counts were estimated from reference gene primer amplification. Only in-frame clones appear in the TCRdb table, and some are missing; sequencing was by immunoSEQ multiplex PCR. V, J and clone size reflect that table, while D and trimming were determined from the DNA. The sample records 88,000 or so clones, about 76% being singletons. Germline V gene lookup returns CDR1 SGHKS and CDR2 YYEKEE (reference sequence). V was shortened by 1 base and J by 0 bases, with 14 bases between the two germline ends. This CDR3 is 18 amino acids long. This chain uses TRBV5-5 with TRBJ2-6, with TRBD1 as a possible D gene (6 bases). The TCR was taken from a human donor in a cohort sampled during active COVID-19. The sequenced sample was peripheral blood. As DNA, the CDR3 is TGTGCCAGCAGCTTGACAGGGCACATAAGCTCTGGGGCCAACGTCCTGACTTTC. This gives the protein CASSLTGHISSGANVLTF.